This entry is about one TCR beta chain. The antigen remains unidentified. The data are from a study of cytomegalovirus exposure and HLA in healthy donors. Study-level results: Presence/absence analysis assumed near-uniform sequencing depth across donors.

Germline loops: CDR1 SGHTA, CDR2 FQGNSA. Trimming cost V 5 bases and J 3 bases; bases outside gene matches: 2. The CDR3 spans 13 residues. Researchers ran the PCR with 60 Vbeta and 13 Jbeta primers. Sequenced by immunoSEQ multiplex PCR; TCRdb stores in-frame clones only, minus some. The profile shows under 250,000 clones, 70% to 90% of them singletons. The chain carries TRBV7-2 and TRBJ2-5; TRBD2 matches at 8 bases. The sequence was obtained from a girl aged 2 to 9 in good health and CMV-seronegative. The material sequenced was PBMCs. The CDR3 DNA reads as TGTGCCAGCAGCCCGACTAGCGAAGAGACCCAGTACTTC. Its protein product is CASSPTSEETQYF.